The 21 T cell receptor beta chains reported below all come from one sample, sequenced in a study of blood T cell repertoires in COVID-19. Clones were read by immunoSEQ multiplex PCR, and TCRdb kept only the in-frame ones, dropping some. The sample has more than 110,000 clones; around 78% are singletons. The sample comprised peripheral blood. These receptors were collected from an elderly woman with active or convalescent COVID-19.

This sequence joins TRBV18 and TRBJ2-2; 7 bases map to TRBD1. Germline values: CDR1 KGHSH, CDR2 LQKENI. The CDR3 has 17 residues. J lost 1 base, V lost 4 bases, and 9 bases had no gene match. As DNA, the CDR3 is TGTGCCAGCTCACGATTGGCCGGGACAGAGAACACCGGGGAGCTGTTTTTT. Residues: CASSRLAGTENTGELFF.

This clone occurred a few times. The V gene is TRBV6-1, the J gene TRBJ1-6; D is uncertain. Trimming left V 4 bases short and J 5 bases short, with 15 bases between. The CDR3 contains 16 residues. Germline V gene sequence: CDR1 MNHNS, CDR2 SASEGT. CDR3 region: CASSALELLDNSPLHF. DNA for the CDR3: TGTGCCAGCAGTGCCTTGGAGCTTCTCGATAATTCACCCCTCCACTTT.

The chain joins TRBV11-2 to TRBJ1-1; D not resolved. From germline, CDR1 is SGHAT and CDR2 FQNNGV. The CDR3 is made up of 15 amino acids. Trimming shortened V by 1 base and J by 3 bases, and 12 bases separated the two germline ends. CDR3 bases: TGTGCCAGCAGCTTAGTTGGTGGAGGCGACACTGAAGCTTTCTTT. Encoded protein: CASSLVGGGDTEAFF. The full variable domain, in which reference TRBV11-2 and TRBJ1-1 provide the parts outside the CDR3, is EAGVAQSPRYKIIEKRQSVAFWCNPISGHATLYWYQQILGQGPKLLIQFQNNGVVDDSQLPKDRFSAERLKGVDSTLKIQPAKLEDSAVYLCASSLVGGGDTEAFFGQGTRLTVV.

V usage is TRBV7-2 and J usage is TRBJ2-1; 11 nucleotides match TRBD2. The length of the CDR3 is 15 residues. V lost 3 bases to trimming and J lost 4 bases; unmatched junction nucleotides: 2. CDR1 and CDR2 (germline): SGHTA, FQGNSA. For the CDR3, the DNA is TGTGCCAGCAGCTTCATAGCGGGGGGGTACAATGAGCAGTTCTTC. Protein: CASSFIAGGYNEQFF.

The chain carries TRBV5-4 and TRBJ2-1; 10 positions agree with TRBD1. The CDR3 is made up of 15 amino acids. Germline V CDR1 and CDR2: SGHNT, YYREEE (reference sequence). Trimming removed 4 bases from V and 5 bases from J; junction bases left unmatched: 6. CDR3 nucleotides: TGTGCCAGCAGCAGAGCCGGGACAGGGGACAATGAGCAGTTCTTC. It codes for CASSRAGTGDNEQFF.

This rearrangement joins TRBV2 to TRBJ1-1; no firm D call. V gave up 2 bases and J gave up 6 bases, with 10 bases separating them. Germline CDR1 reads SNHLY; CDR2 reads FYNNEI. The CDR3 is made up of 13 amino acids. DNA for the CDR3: TGTGCCAGCAGTGAAACGGGGTTAGCTGAAGCTTTCTTT. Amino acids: CASSETGLAEAFF. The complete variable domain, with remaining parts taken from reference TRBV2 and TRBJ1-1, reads EPEVTQTPSHQVTQMGQEVILRCVPISNHLYFYWYRQILGQKVEFLVSFYNNEISEKSEIFDDQFSVERPDGSNFTLKIRSTKLEDSAMYFCASSETGLAEAFFGQGTRLTVV.

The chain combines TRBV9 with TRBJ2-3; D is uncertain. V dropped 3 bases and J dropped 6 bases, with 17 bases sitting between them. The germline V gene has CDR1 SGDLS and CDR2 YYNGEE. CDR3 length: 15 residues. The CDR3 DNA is TGTGCCAGCAGCGCCCCGACGGGTAACGAGGATACGCAGTATTTT. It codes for CASSAPTGNEDTQYF.

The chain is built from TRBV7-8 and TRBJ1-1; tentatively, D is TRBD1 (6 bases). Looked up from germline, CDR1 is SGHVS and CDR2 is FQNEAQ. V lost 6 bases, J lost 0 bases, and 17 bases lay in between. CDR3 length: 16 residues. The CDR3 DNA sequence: TGTGCCAGCAGTACGGCGGGGGGGCTTGTGAACACTGAAGCTTTCTTT. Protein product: CASSTAGGLVNTEAFF.

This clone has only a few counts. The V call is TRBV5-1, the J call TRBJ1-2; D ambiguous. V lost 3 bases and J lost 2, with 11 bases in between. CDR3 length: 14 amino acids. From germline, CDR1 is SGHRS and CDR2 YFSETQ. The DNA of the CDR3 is TGCGCCAGCAGCTCGTCCGGGAAGAACTATGGCTACACCTTC. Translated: CASSSSGKNYGYTF.

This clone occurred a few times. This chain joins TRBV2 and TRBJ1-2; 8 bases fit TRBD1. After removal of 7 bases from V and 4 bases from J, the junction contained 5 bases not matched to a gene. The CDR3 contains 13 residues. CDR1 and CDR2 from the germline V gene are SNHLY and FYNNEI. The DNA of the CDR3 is TGTGCCAGCACGAGGACAGGGTTCTATGGCTACACCTTC. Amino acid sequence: CASTRTGFYGYTF. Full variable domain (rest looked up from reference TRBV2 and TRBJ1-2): EPEVTQTPSHQVTQMGQEVILRCVPISNHLYFYWYRQILGQKVEFLVSFYNNEISEKSEIFDDQFSVERPDGSNFTLKIRSTKLEDSAMYFCASTRTGFYGYTFGSGTRLTVV.

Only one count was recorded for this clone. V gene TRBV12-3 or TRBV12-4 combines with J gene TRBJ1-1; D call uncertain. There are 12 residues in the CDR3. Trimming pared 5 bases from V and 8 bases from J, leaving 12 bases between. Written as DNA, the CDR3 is TGTGCCAGCAGTCCGGGTGCTAGAGAAGCTTTCTTT. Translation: CASSPGAREAFF.

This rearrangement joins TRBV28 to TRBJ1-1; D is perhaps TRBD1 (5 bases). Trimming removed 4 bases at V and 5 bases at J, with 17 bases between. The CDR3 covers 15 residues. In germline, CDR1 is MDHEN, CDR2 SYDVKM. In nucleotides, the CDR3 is TGTGCCAGCAGTTCCATGAGCCGGGGGGATACTGAAGCTTTCTTT. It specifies CASSSMSRGDTEAFF.

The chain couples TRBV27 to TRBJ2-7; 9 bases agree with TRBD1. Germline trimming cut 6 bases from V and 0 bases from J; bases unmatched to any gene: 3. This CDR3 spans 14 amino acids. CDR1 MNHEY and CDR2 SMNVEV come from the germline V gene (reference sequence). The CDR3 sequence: CASRGQGRSYEQYF. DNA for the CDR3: TGTGCCAGCAGGGGACAGGGTCGCTCCTACGAGCAGTACTTC.

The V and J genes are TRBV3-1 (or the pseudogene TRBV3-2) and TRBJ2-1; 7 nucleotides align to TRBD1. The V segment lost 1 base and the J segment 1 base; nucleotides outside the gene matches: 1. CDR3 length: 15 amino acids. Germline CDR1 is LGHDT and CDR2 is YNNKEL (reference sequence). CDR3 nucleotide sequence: TGTGCCAGCAGCCAAGGCAGGGGGTCCTACAATGAGCAGTTCTTC. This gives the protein CASSQGRGSYNEQFF.

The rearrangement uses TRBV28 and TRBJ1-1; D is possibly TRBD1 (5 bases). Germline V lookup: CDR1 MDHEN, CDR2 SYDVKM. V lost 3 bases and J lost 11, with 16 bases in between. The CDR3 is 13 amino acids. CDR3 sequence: CASSFSGWGEAFF. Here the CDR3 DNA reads TGTGCCAGCAGTTTTAGCGGATGGGGGGAGGCTTTCTTT.

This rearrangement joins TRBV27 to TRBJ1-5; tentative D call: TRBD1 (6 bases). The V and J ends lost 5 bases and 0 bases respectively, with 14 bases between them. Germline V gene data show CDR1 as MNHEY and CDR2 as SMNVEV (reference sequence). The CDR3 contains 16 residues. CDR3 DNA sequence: TGTGCCAGCAGTCCCGACAGGCGATATAGCAATCAGCCCCAGCATTTT. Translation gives CASSPDRRYSNQPQHF.

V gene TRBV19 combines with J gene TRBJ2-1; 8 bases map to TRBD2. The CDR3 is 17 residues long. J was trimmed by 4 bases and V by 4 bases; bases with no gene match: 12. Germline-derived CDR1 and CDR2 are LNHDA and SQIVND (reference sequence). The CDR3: CASSTGRSGAIYNEQFF. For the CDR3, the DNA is TGTGCCAGTAGTACCGGTCGTAGCGGGGCCATATACAATGAGCAGTTCTTC.

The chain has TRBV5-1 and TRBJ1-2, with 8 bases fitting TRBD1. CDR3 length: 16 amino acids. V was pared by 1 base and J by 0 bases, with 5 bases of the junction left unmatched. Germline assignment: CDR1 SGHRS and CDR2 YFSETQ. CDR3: CASSLYRGEANYGYTF. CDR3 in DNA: TGCGCCAGCAGCTTGTACAGGGGGGAGGCTAACTATGGCTACACCTTC.

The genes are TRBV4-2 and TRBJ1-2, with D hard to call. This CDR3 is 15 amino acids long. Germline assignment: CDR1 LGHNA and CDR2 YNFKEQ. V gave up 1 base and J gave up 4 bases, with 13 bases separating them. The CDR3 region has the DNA TGTGCCAGCAGCCAAGTTGCCACAGAGTCCTATGGCTACACCTTC. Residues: CASSQVATESYGYTF.

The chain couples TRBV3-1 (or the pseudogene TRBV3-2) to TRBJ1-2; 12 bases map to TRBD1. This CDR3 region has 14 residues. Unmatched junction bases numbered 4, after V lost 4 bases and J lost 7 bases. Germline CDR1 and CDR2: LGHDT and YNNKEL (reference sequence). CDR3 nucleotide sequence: TGTGCCAGCAGCCCCGGGGACAGGGGGCCTGGCTACACCTTC. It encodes CASSPGDRGPGYTF.

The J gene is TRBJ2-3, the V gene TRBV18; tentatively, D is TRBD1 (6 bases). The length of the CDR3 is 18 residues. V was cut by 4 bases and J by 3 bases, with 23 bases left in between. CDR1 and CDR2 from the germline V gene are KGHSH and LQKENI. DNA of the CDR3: TGTGCCAGCTCACTGGTCAGGCGACAGGCCCTCGGGACAGATACGCAGTATTTT. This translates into CASSLVRRQALGTDTQYF.